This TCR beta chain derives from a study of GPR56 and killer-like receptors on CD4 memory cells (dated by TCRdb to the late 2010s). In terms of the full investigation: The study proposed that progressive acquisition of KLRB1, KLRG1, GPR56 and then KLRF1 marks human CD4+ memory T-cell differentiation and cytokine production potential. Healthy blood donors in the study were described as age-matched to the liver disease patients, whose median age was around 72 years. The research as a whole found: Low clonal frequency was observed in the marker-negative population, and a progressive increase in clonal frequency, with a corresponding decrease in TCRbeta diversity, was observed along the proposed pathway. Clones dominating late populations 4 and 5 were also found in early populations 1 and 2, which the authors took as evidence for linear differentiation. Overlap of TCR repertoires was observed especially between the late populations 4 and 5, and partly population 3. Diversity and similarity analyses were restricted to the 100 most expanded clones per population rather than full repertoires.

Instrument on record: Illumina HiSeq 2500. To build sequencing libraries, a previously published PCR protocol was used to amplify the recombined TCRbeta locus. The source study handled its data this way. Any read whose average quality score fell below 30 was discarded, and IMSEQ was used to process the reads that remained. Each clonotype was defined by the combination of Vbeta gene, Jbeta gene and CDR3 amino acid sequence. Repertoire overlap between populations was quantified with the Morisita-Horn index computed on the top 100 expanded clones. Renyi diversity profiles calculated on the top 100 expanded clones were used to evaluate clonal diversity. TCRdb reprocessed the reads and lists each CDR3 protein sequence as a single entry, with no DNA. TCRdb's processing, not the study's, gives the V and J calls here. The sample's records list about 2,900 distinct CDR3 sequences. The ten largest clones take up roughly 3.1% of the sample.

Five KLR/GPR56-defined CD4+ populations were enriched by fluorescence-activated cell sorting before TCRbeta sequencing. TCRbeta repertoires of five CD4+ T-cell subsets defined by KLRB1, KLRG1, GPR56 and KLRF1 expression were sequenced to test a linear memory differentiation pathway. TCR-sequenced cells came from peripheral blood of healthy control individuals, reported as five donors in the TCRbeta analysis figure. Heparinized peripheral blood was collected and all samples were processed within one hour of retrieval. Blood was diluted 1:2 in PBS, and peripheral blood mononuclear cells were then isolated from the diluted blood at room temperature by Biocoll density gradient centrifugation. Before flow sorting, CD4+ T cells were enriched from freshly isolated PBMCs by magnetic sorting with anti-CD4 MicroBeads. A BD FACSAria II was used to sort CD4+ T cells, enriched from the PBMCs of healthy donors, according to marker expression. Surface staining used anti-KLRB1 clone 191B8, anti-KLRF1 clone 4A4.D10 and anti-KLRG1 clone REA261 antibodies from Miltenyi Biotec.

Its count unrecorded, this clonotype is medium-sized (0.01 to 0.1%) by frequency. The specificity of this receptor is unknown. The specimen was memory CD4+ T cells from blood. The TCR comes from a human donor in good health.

The CDR3 in this case is CASSSGLGGIYTDTQYF. Recombination connected TRBV5-4 to TRBJ2-3; TCRdb calls TRBD1, which cannot be checked without DNA. CDR1 and CDR2, looked up from the germline V gene (reference sequence), are SGHNT and YYREEE. Including cysteine and phenylalanine, the CDR3 has 17 amino acids. Nucleotide data are not available.